This entry describes one TCR beta chain. The antigen remains undetermined. Profiling relied on immunoSEQ multiplex PCR, and the TCRdb table lists in-frame clones only, not all of them. The table has about 43,000 clones, approximately 70% seen once. This entry comes from a study of PD-1 blockade in classical Hodgkin lymphoma. Study in general: Patients had nivolumab dosed at 3 mg/kg, delivered intravenously every 2 weeks. General study points: Causes of the repertoire differences remain undefined, possibly disease activity or prior therapy. TCR diversity in CD4+, not CD8+, cells rose significantly by C4D1.

Germline CDR1 and CDR2: SGHTA and FQGNSA. Losses at the gene ends were 1 base for V and 5 bases for J; bases not matched to a gene: 18. The CDR3 length is 19 residues. Every patient had relapsed following autologous stem cell transplantation, and cohorts differed in brentuximab vedotin exposure. This receptor was obtained from a human donor with classical Hodgkin lymphoma. This specimen consisted of peripheral blood mononuclear cells (PBMCs), obtained before the second cycle of nivolumab. This rearrangement joins TRBV7-2 to TRBJ2-3, with TRBD2 matching 7 bases. CDR3 bases: TGTGCCAGCAGCTTAGAGGGAGTTCGGGGGGTGCATATTGGAGATACGCAGTATTTT. It codes for CASSLEGVRGVHIGDTQYF.